The T cell receptor beta chain under discussion was sequenced for a study of blood T cell repertoires in COVID-19. The overall study: Sites in the United States, Italy and Spain provided acute and convalescent COVID-19 samples. The cDNA or gDNA used as material had been derived from T cells, B-cell-depleted T cells, or PBMCs.

Germline V gene lookup returns CDR1 MGHDK and CDR2 SYGVNS. V lost 4 bases to trimming and J lost 3 bases, with 10 bases between them. The length of the CDR3 is 13 residues. Participants were aged about 18 to 100 years from 20 to 30 US areas. Original data processing: From reference gene primer amplification, estimates of nucleated cell counts were derived. Profiled with immunoSEQ multiplex PCR; TCRdb holds only in-frame clones, not every one. V and J calls plus clone size are reproduced from that table; the DNA served to infer D and trimming. The sample contains over 350,000 clones, roughly 87% of which appear only once.

The sequence derives from a woman under 30 with acute COVID-19. Material: PBMCs or T cells enriched from blood (not recorded which). This sequence joins TRBV25-1 and TRBJ2-7, with D perhaps TRBD2 (5 bases). DNA for the CDR3: TGTGCCAGCAGTGTCCCGGGAAACTACGAGCAGTACTTC. Translated: CASSVPGNYEQYF.